The rows below give T cell receptor beta chains drawn from one sample of a study of cytomegalovirus exposure and HLA in healthy donors. Sequencing was performed with immunoSEQ multiplex PCR; in TCRdb, only in-frame clones are kept and a portion is missing. The profile covers about 140,000 clones, with over 60% appearing a single time and 1.5% to 2% taken by the ten largest. Sequencing used PBMCs. The receptors here all came from a man aged 35 to 55 in good health and CMV-seronegative. CDR3s include the opening cysteine and the closing phenylalanine or tryptophan. Fields, in order: V gene, J gene, D gene, clone size, CDR3 DNA, CDR3 protein. The D gene is left open where the match is weak. For some rows the clone size is stated as once, few or many, or as a class when expanded; others skip it.

TRBV4-3	TRBJ2-1	TRBD2	NA	TGCGCCAGCGGACCTACTAGCGGGGCTTATGAGCAGTTCTTC	CASGPTSGAYEQFF
TRBV29-1	TRBJ1-4	NA	NA	TGCAGCGTTAAGGACAGTGCAACTAATGAAAAACTGTTTTTT	CSVKDSATNEKLFF
TRBV10-3	TRBJ2-2	TRBD2	NA	TGTGCCATCAGTGAGGCAGGACTAGCGGGAGGCGGGGAGCTGTTTTTT	CAISEAGLAGGGELFF
TRBV5-1	TRBJ2-2	NA	once	TGCGCCAGCAGCTTGGCCAATTCCCGGGGCACCGGGGAGCTGTTTTTT	CASSLANSRGTGELFF
TRBV9	TRBJ1-2	NA	few	TGTGCCAGCAGCGTAGTTGAGGGGGTTGGTGGCTACACCTTC	CASSVVEGVGGYTF
TRBV13	TRBJ2-7	NA	NA	TGTGCCAGCAGCTCCAGGACAGCAGCCTACGAGCAGTACTTC	CASSSRTAAYEQYF
TRBV30	TRBJ2-5	NA	NA	TGTGCCTGGAGTGTACAGGGTGTCCAAGAGACCCAGTACTTC	CAWSVQGVQETQYF
TRBV29-1	TRBJ2-1	TRBD2	NA	TGCAGCGGCACGGGACTAGCGGGGTTTTACAATGAGCAGTTCTTC	CSGTGLAGFYNEQFF
TRBV29-1	TRBJ2-7	TRBD1	once	TGCAGCGCCTCGGACAGGGGTTTATCCTACGAGCAGTACTTC	CSASDRGLSYEQYF
TRBV27	TRBJ1-1	NA	NA	TGTGCCAGCAGTCCATCCAACTACATGAACACTGAAGCTTTCTTT	CASSPSNYMNTEAFF
TRBV27	TRBJ2-1	TRBD2	few	TGTGCCAGCAGTTTAGCGGGGGGGTACAATGAGCAGTTCTTC	CASSLAGGYNEQFF
TRBV2	TRBJ2-3	NA	NA	TGTGCCAGCAGTGCGGACAGTAGCACAGATACGCAGTATTTT	CASSADSSTDTQYF
TRBV5-1	TRBJ2-1	NA	NA	TGCGCCAGCAGCTTGGCGGCAGGTTCGTACAATGAGCAGTTCTTC	CASSLAAGSYNEQFF
TRBV5-1	TRBJ1-2	TRBD1	NA	TGCGCCAGCAGCTTGGGGGACAGGGATAACTATGGCTACACCTTC	CASSLGDRDNYGYTF
TRBV18	TRBJ2-3	TRBD2	NA	TGTGCCAGCTCACCACCCACCGGGGGGGGTACAGATACGCAGTATTTT	CASSPPTGGGTDTQYF
TRBV4-2	TRBJ2-7	TRBD2	NA	TGTGCCAGCAGCCAATGGGGTGGGGGCGTTAGCGGGGAGCGCGAGCAGTACTTC	CASSQWGGGVSGEREQYF
TRBV4-3	TRBJ2-1	TRBD1	NA	TGCGCCAGCAGCCAAGATGGGACAGGGCCCTACAATGAGCAGTTCTTC	CASSQDGTGPYNEQFF
TRBV30	TRBJ1-5	NA	NA	TGTGCCTGGGGTACAGGGAACGGCAATCAGCCCCAGCATTTT	CAWGTGNGNQPQHF
TRBV5-4	TRBJ2-7	TRBD1	NA	TGTGCCAGCAGCACGACCGGGACAGGGGTGTACGAGCAGTACTTC	CASSTTGTGVYEQYF
TRBV5-1	TRBJ1-2	TRBD1	NA	TGCGCCAGCAGCTTGGCAATACAGGGGGCGCCTGGCTACACCTTC	CASSLAIQGAPGYTF
TRBV4-3	TRBJ1-1	NA	NA	TGCGCCAGCAGCCAAGCGAGAGTGAACACTGAAGCTTTCTTT	CASSQARVNTEAFF
TRBV19	TRBJ2-2	NA	NA	TGTGCCAGTAGTTGGAGACAGGCGACCGGGGAGCTGTTTTTT	CASSWRQATGELFF
TRBV11-3	TRBJ2-7	TRBD2	NA	TGTGCCAGCAGCGCAGGGGTATCTAGCGGGAGTATTTACGAGCAGTACTTC	CASSAGVSSGSIYEQYF
TRBV27	TRBJ2-3	TRBD2	NA	TGTGCCAGCAGTTTATTACAGACTAGCCGGACAGATACGCAGTATTTT	CASSLLQTSRTDTQYF
TRBV7-2	TRBJ2-7	NA	NA	TGTGCCAGCAGCTTAGGGACAGTCAGCTCCTACGAGCAGTACTTC	CASSLGTVSSYEQYF
TRBV7-8	TRBJ2-2	TRBD1	NA	TGTGCCAGCAGCTGGGACAGGGCGAACACCGGGGAGCTGTTTTTT	CASSWDRANTGELFF
TRBV7-9	TRBJ1-6	TRBD1	NA	TGTGCCAGCAGGACCGACAGGGCGGGGAACTCACCCCTCCACTTT	CASRTDRAGNSPLHF
TRBV4-1	TRBJ1-1	NA	NA	TGCGCCAGCAGCCAGGAGGCGGGTCTCACTATGAACACTGAAGCTTTCTTT	CASSQEAGLTMNTEAFF
TRBV19	TRBJ2-7	NA	NA	TGTGCCAGTAGTAGCCAGACAGGCTACGAGCAGTACTTC	CASSSQTGYEQYF
TRBV30	TRBJ2-1	NA	NA	TGTGCCTGGAGCCACTGGACTACGAGAAATGAGCAGTTCTTC	CAWSHWTTRNEQFF
TRBV10-3	TRBJ2-2	TRBD2	NA	TGTGCCATCCCCCGGACTAGCGGGGGGAATGACGGGGAGCTGTTTTTT	CAIPRTSGGNDGELFF
TRBV7-8	TRBJ2-7	NA	NA	TGTGCCAGCAGCTCCGGACAGAACTACGAGCAGTACTTC	CASSSGQNYEQYF
TRBV30	TRBJ1-1	NA	NA	TGTGCCACCGATCGACAGGTTGAAGCTTTCTTT	CATDRQVEAFF
TRBV7-9	TRBJ1-2	TRBD1	NA	TGTGCCAGCAGCTCCTTCCGGGACAGTAAGGATGGCTACACCTTC	CASSSFRDSKDGYTF
TRBV30	TRBJ2-7	TRBD1	NA	TGTGCCTGGAGCAGGGGGTTCTCCTACGAGCAGTACTTC	CAWSRGFSYEQYF
TRBV7-8	TRBJ2-3	NA	NA	TGTGCCAGCAGCGAGGGTGCGGCAGATACGCAGTATTTT	CASSEGAADTQYF
TRBV6-1	TRBJ1-3	TRBD1	NA	TGTGCCAGCACCGGGACAGCCTCTGGAAACACCATATATTTT	CASTGTASGNTIYF
TRBV5-5	TRBJ1-1	NA	NA	TGTGCCAGCAGCTTTACCCGGGTGACTGAAGCTTTCTTT	CASSFTRVTEAFF
TRBV7-9	TRBJ2-3	TRBD2	NA	TGTTCCAGCAGCTCCCGGACTAGCGGGAGTAGCACAGATACGCAGTATTTT	CSSSSRTSGSSTDTQYF
TRBV6-1	TRBJ2-7	TRBD1	NA	TGTGCCAGCAGAAGCAAGACAGGGTACGAGCAGTACTTC	CASRSKTGYEQYF
TRBV5-4	TRBJ2-3	NA	NA	TGTGCCAGCAGCTTGGATAGAACAGATACGCAGTATTTT	CASSLDRTDTQYF
TRBV5-8	TRBJ1-1	TRBD1	NA	TGTGCCAGCAGCGACGCGCAGGGGACAGTGAACACTGAAGCTTTCTTT	CASSDAQGTVNTEAFF
TRBV7-9	TRBJ1-1	NA	NA	TGTGCCAGCAGCCCGCCAGGGCAAACTGAAGCTTTCTTT	CASSPPGQTEAFF
TRBV7-8	TRBJ2-7	NA	NA	TGTGCCAGCAGCATTGACACCCTCTACGAGCAGTACTTC	CASSIDTLYEQYF
TRBV7-9	TRBJ2-1	TRBD2	NA	TGTGCCAGCAGCTGCCTGACTAGCGGGAGATTGAATGAGCAGTTCTTC	CASSCLTSGRLNEQFF
TRBV6-5	TRBJ1-6	NA	NA	TGTGCCAGCAGCCTCCAGGCGGGGAATTCACCCCTCCACTTT	CASSLQAGNSPLHF
TRBV7-9	TRBJ1-2	NA	NA	TGTGCCAGCAGCTTATTTGGAACAGAGGGCTATGGCTACACCTTC	CASSLFGTEGYGYTF
TRBV15	TRBJ1-2	NA	NA	TGTGCCACCGTTTCCGGCGACAGAAACTATGGCTACACCTTC	CATVSGDRNYGYTF
TRBV19	TRBJ2-2	TRBD2	NA	TGTGCCAGCAAACTGACTAGCGGGAATACCGGGGAGCTGTTTTTT	CASKLTSGNTGELFF
TRBV7-9	TRBJ2-7	NA	NA	TGTGCCAGCAGCTCCCAGGTTTACGAGCAGTACTTC	CASSSQVYEQYF
TRBV7-2	TRBJ2-3	TRBD2	NA	TGTGCCAGCAGCCCGGGTACTAGCGGGGGGATCATTTCAAATACGCAGTATTTT	CASSPGTSGGIISNTQYF
TRBV28	TRBJ1-5	TRBD1	NA	TGTGCCAGCAGTTTGAACAGGGGGAATAGCAATCAGCCCCAGCATTTT	CASSLNRGNSNQPQHF
TRBV9	TRBJ2-1	TRBD2	NA	TGTGCCAGCAACGCACTAGCGGGGGGCTACAATGAGCAGTTCTTC	CASNALAGGYNEQFF
TRBV10-3	TRBJ2-5	TRBD1	NA	TGTGCCATGTTCGGACAGGCCCGGAAGGCGGAGACCCAGTACTTC	CAMFGQARKAETQYF
TRBV11-3	TRBJ2-2	NA	NA	TGTGCCAGCAGCTCGAGGACAGCCGGGGAGCTGTTTTTT	CASSSRTAGELFF
TRBV29-1	TRBJ1-1	NA	NA	TGCAGCGTTGGCGCTGAAGCTTTCTTT	CSVGAEAFF
TRBV5-6	TRBJ2-1	NA	NA	TGTGCCAGCAGCTTGGCTACGGGGGTATACAATGAGCAGTTCTTC	CASSLATGVYNEQFF